This TCR beta chain was found in a study of blood T cell repertoires in COVID-19. Background on the study: Samples of COVID-19 (acute and convalescent) were obtained from the United States, Italy and Spain.

Seattle enrolled patients during active infection and tracked them longitudinally. This clone has just a few counts. The data were produced by immunoSEQ multiplex PCR, yet TCRdb's version contains in-frame clones alone and is incomplete. This sample has fewer than 200,000 clones; roughly 76% occur once, and the top ten carry approximately 10%. Sequencing input: peripheral blood. The TCR was taken from a middle-aged woman with COVID-19, enrolled during active disease.

CDR3 nucleotide sequence: TGTGCCAGCAGCGTAGAATCAGGGTTAGTCTACGAGCAGTACTTC. Translated: CASSVESGLVYEQYF. The chain has TRBV9 and TRBJ2-7; tentative D call: TRBD1 (5 bases). The CDR3 runs to 15 residues. The germline V gene encodes CDR1 SGDLS and CDR2 YYNGEE. Trimming stripped 0 bases from V and 3 bases from J, with 13 bases between.